Below are 10 T cell receptor beta chains sequenced from a single sample in a study of a mutant IDH1 vaccine in newly diagnosed glioma. These receptors have no known antigen. This sample's time point: week 35, safety follow-up. It was 300 ug of mutant IDH1 20-mer peptide that made up each vaccine dose, given with topical imiquimod. TCRdb keeps only in-frame clones here, not all; method: immunoSEQ multiplex PCR. The profile shows 58,000 or so clones, about 86% of them singletons. Source: PBMCs, taken from a glioma patient whose treatment included an IDH1 peptide vaccine. The receptors derive from a man aged 40-49 years with glioma.

This chain uses TRBV4-3 with TRBJ2-7, with 7 bases lining up with TRBD1. The CDR3 contains 18 residues. J lost 0 bases, V lost 1 base, and 12 bases had no gene match. Germline assignment: CDR1 LGHNA and CDR2 YSLEER. In DNA form, the CDR3 reads TGCGCCAGCAGCCAAGTAAGACAGGGCCCTACGAGCTCCTACGAGCAGTACTTC. The encoded protein is CASSQVRQGPTSSYEQYF.

This clone was counted a single time. The CDR3 DNA reads as TGCGCCAGCCATTGGGGCACGGAGGGAAAACTGTTTTTT. This codes for CASHWGTEGKLFF. The V call is TRBV5-1, the J call TRBJ1-4; the D gene is possibly TRBD1 (5 bases). Germline-derived CDR1 and CDR2 are SGHRS and YFSETQ. The V end was cut by 7 bases, the J end by 10 bases, with 17 bases between. The CDR3 runs 13 residues.

This clone turned up a few times. This chain links TRBV15 with TRBJ2-6; D is unclear. The germline V and J ends were trimmed by 0 bases and 1 base, with 7 bases remaining between them. The CDR3 sequence is 16 residues long. Germline values: CDR1 LNHNV, CDR2 YYDKDF (reference sequence). The DNA for the CDR3 is TGTGCCACCAGCAGAGAGCCCGGTTCTGGGGCCAACGTCCTGACTTTC. Translation gives CATSREPGSGANVLTF.

The V gene is TRBV13, the J gene TRBJ2-1; 8 bases are a match to TRBD2. CDR3 length equals 16 residues. V was clipped by 5 bases and J by 0 bases; unmatched bases: 6. Germline-derived CDR1 and CDR2 are PRHDT and FYEKMQ (reference sequence). Here the CDR3 reads CASSGRTSFSYNEQFF. The DNA for the CDR3 is TGTGCCAGCAGCGGGAGGACTAGCTTCTCCTACAATGAGCAGTTCTTC. Based on the CDR3 plus reference TRBV13 and TRBJ2-1, the full variable domain is AAGVIQSPRHLIKEKRETATLKCYPIPRHDTVYWYQQGPGQDPQFLISFYEKMQSDKGSIPDRFSAQQFSDYHSELNMSSLELGDSALYFCASSGRTSFSYNEQFFGPGTRLTVL.

This rearrangement joins TRBV2 to TRBJ2-5; TRBD1 matches 8 bases. Germline CDR1 reads SNHLY; CDR2 reads FYNNEI. This CDR3 spans 15 amino acids. V trimming: 5 bases; J trimming: 3 bases; junction bases outside the gene matches: 8. CDR3 coding DNA: TGTGCCAGCAGTCTCCTGACAGGGGTAAAAGAGACCCAGTACTTC. Translated: CASSLLTGVKETQYF.

The chain carries TRBV9 and TRBJ2-2, with 12 bases aligning to TRBD2. Germline V gives CDR1 SGDLS, CDR2 YYNGEE. V shed 0 bases and J 6 bases; nucleotides not matched to a gene: 3. The CDR3 runs 16 residues. CDR3 loop: CASSVVLAGGSGELFF. The CDR3 DNA reads TGTGCCAGCAGCGTAGTTCTAGCGGGGGGGTCCGGGGAGCTGTTTTTT.

The chain couples TRBV7-2 to TRBJ1-2, with TRBD1 matching over 7 bases. The CDR3 sequence is 15 residues long. Germline V gene lookup returns CDR1 SGHTA and CDR2 FQGNSA. J was trimmed by 4 bases and V by 3 bases; bases with no gene match: 8. Here the CDR3 reads CASSFQIRDSYGYTF. The CDR3 DNA reads as TGTGCCAGCAGCTTTCAGATCCGGGACAGCTATGGCTACACCTTC.

The V and J genes are TRBV7-9 and TRBJ2-5; TRBD2 agrees at 9 bases. V shed 2 bases and J 2 bases; nucleotides not matched to a gene: 6. The CDR3 is made up of 16 amino acids. Germline lookup yields CDR1 SEHNR and CDR2 FQNEAQ (reference sequence). The CDR3 region is CASSLRLAESQETQYF. CDR3 sequence (DNA): TGTGCCAGCAGCTTACGACTAGCGGAGAGTCAAGAGACCCAGTACTTC.

CDR3 loop: CASSFSDRGSAGANVLTF. DNA of the CDR3: TGTGCCAGCAGCTTCTCGGACAGGGGGTCGGCAGGGGCCAACGTCCTGACTTTC. The rearrangement joins TRBV5-6 to TRBJ2-6, with 10 bases identical to TRBD1. The CDR3 spans 18 residues. CDR1 is SGHDT, CDR2 YYEEEE, per germline. The V and J ends lost 2 bases and 4 bases, in that order; junction bases with no gene match: 9.

The V call is TRBV15, the J call TRBJ1-4, with D perhaps TRBD1 (6 bases). The V and J ends lost 5 bases and 6 bases respectively, with 10 bases between them. CDR3 length: 13 residues. From germline, CDR1 is LNHNV and CDR2 YYDKDF (reference sequence). CDR3 sequence (DNA): TGTGCCACCAGCGGGGGGCGGGATGAAAAACTGTTTTTT. Its translation: CATSGGRDEKLFF.